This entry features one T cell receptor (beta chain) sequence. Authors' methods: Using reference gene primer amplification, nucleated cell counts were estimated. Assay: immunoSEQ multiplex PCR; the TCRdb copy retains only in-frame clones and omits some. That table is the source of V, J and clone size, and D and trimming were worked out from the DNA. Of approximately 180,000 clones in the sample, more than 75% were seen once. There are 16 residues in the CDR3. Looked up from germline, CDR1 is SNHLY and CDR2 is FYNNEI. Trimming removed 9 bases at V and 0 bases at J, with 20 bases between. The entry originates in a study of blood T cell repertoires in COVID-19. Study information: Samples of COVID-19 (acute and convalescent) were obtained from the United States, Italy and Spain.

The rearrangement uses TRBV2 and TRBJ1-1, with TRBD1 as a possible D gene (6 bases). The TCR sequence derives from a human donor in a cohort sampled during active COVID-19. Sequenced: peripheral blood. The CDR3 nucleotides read TGTGCCAGAACTGGAGGGGGGGTTGGGATGAACACTGAAGCTTTCTTT. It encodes CARTGGGVGMNTEAFF. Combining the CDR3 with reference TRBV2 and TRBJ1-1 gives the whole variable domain EPEVTQTPSHQVTQMGQEVILRCVPISNHLYFYWYRQILGQKVEFLVSFYNNEISEKSEIFDDQFSVERPDGSNFTLKIRSTKLEDSAMYFCARTGGGVGMNTEAFFGQGTRLTVV.